The T cell receptor beta chain described here comes from a study of shared clonotypes between healthy human individuals. General study points: Among a handful of donors, approximately 5% of naive CD4 clonotypes were found in common. The donor pool, a small one, limited the genetic and exposure-history diversity represented. Non-shared clonotypes had lower generation probabilities than those shared by all four donors.

A remark on this clone: The antigen remains undetermined.

The V and J ends lost 0 bases and 1 base, in that order; junction bases with no gene match: 6. CDR1 and CDR2 from the germline V gene are KGHSH and LQKENI. CDR3 size: 17 residues. Using immunoSEQ multiplex PCR, the repertoire was profiled, and TCRdb retains in-frame clones only, with some absent. The table lists some 1.5 million clones, roughly 98% of them singletons. The source is a young man in good health. The chain employs TRBV18 and TRBJ2-1; 7 bases fit TRBD1. The sequenced sample was naive CD4+ T cells sorted from blood. As to subset: CD45RA+ positively selected. CDR3 DNA: TGTGCCAGCTCACCACCGCCAGGGGGAATTTCCTACAATGAGCAGTTCTTC. Protein product: CASSPPPGGISYNEQFF.